Listed below are T cell receptor beta chains from one sample, sequenced in a study of control samples from healthy donors and cancer patients. The method was immunoSEQ multiplex PCR; TCRdb's version includes in-frame clones alone and lacks a portion of them. The table includes about 53,000 clones, 87% detected once. Sequenced sample: PBMCs. These receptors were obtained from a man between 60 and 75 years old with head and neck cancer. The CDR3 runs from the conserved cysteine through the conserved F or W. D genes are given only for firm matches. A row's size may be missing; if present it is once, few, many or a size class.

d_call: TRBD2
clone_size: NA
v_call: TRBV19
j_call: TRBJ2-3
cdr3_nt: TGTGCCAGTAGTACCGCTAGCGGGGGAGCAGATACGCAGTATTTT
cdr3_aa: CASSTASGGADTQYF

d_call: NA
clone_size: NA
v_call: TRBV25-1
j_call: TRBJ2-5
cdr3_nt: TGTGCCAGCAGTGAAGATAGAGGGACGGACCAAGAGACCCAGTACTTC
cdr3_aa: CASSEDRGTDQETQYF

d_call: NA
clone_size: NA
v_call: TRBV25-1
j_call: TRBJ2-4
cdr3_nt: TGTGCCAGCAGTGAGGTGAACGGTGCGGCCAAAAACATTCAGTACTTC
cdr3_aa: CASSEVNGAAKNIQYF

d_call: NA
clone_size: NA
v_call: TRBV5-1
j_call: TRBJ1-6
cdr3_nt: TGCGCCAGCAGCTTGCAGGGCAGGGGAAATTCACCCCTCCACTTT
cdr3_aa: CASSLQGRGNSPLHF

d_call: NA
clone_size: NA
v_call: TRBV6-6
j_call: TRBJ1-6
cdr3_nt: TGTGCCAGCAGTTACTCGATAGGCAGGGACGGTTCACCCCTCCACTTT
cdr3_aa: CASSYSIGRDGSPLHF

d_call: NA
clone_size: NA
v_call: TRBV21-1
j_call: TRBJ2-3
cdr3_nt: TGTGCCAGCAGCATAGCGGGGGGGCCTTTACATACGCAGTATTTT
cdr3_aa: CASSIAGGPLHTQYF

d_call: TRBD2
clone_size: NA
v_call: TRBV28
j_call: TRBJ2-5
cdr3_nt: TGTGCCAGCAGAAAGACTAGCATAGAGACCCAGTACTTC
cdr3_aa: CASRKTSIETQYF

d_call: NA
clone_size: NA
v_call: TRBV6-6
j_call: TRBJ2-3
cdr3_nt: TGTGCCAGCAGCACACCTAGCGTCGGAGATACGCAGTATTTT
cdr3_aa: CASSTPSVGDTQYF

d_call: TRBD2
clone_size: NA
v_call: TRBV4-3
j_call: TRBJ2-1
cdr3_nt: TGCGCCAGCAGCCAAGATCCAGCGGGAGATCCCAAGCAGCTCTTC
cdr3_aa: CASSQDPAGDPKQLF

d_call: NA
clone_size: NA
v_call: TRBV20-1
j_call: TRBJ2-5
cdr3_nt: TGCAGTGCTGACCGGGACGAGACCCAGTACTTC
cdr3_aa: CSADRDETQYF

d_call: TRBD2
clone_size: once
v_call: TRBV3-1/TRBV3-2
j_call: TRBJ2-5
cdr3_nt: TGTGCCAGCCAGGCTAGCGGGGACCCTTGGACCCAGTACTTC
cdr3_aa: CASQASGDPWTQYF

d_call: NA
clone_size: NA
v_call: TRBV11-3
j_call: TRBJ2-1
cdr3_nt: TGTGCCAGCAGCACTATCCCTAGCGCCGAGCAGTTCTTC
cdr3_aa: CASSTIPSAEQFF

d_call: NA
clone_size: NA
v_call: TRBV6-5
j_call: TRBJ2-1
cdr3_nt: TGTGCCAGCACTCGGGGCAATGAGCAGTTCTTC
cdr3_aa: CASTRGNEQFF

d_call: NA
clone_size: once
v_call: TRBV19
j_call: TRBJ1-3
cdr3_nt: TGTGCCAGTACCAACAACGGGATCTCTGGAAACACCATATATTTT
cdr3_aa: CASTNNGISGNTIYF

d_call: NA
clone_size: NA
v_call: TRBV21-1
j_call: TRBJ2-2
cdr3_nt: TGTGCCAGCAGCCGCGAGTCGTATCCCCGAATTCGGGACAGAGAACACCGGGGAGCTGTTTTT
cdr3_aa: CASSRESYPRIRDREHRGAVF